The sequence of this TCR beta chain was determined in a study of T cells in tuberculosis. Background on the study: T cells were selected with CD1B tetramers loaded with glucose monomycolate.

No alpha-beta pairing information exists for these sequences. The table came from immunoSEQ multiplex PCR; TCRdb's copy has only in-frame clones and leaves some out. The data show 85,000 to 90,000 clones, approximately 91% seen once. General study points: Low-affinity CD1B-GMM tetramer-binding T cells may have been missed.

V lost 2 bases to trimming and J lost 1 base, with 14 bases between them. The CDR3 runs to 16 residues. Per the germline V gene, CDR1 is SGDLS and CDR2 is YYNGEE. Sorting used thawed, overnight-rested PBMC stained with anti-CD3, a viability dye and GMM-loaded CD1B tetramer. The CD1B tetramers carried C32 glucose monomycolate purified from Rhodococcus equi. Tetramer-sorted PBMC had been CD14 monocyte-depleted before freezing. The receptor was isolated from an adult woman with latent tuberculosis. The V call is TRBV9, the J call TRBJ2-3; D might be TRBD2 (6 bases). Sequencing was done on a sample of CD1b-GMM tetramer-negative cells sorted from PBMCs. CDR3 residues: CASSVSGQRGTDTQYF. The DNA of the CDR3 is TGTGCCAGCAGCGTCAGCGGGCAAAGGGGCACAGATACGCAGTATTTT.